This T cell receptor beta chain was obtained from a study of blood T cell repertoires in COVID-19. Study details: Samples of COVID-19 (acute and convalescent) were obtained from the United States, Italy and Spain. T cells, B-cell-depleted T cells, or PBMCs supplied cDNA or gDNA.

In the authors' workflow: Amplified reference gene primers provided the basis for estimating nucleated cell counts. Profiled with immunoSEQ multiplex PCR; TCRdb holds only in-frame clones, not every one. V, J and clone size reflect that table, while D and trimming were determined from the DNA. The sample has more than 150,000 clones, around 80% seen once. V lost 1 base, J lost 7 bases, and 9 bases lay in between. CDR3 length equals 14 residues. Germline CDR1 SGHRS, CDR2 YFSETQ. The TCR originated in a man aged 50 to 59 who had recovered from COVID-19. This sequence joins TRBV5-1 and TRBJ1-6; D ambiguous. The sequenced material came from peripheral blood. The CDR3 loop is CASSLISGNSPLHF. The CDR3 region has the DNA TGCGCCAGCAGCTTGATCAGCGGCAATTCACCCCTCCACTTT.